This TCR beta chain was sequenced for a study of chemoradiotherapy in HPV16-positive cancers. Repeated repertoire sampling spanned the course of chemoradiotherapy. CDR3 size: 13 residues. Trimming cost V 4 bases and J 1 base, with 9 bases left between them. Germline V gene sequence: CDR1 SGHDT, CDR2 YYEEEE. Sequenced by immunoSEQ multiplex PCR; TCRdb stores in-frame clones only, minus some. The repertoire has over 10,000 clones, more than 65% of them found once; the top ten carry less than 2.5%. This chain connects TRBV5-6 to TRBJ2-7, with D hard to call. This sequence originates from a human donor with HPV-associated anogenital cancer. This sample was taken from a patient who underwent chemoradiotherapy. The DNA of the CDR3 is TGTGCCAGCAGCCAGCCATGGTCCTACGAGCAGTACTTC. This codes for CASSQPWSYEQYF.